A selection of T cell receptor beta chains follows, all from one sample in a study of CD4 and CD8 cells across lung adenocarcinoma regions. In TCRdb, the PCR reads were re-called with MiXCR into one record per CDR3 protein. The sample shows 12,000 or so distinct CDR3 sequences, 47% of them seen only once. Sequencing was carried out using CD8+ T cells from the margin of a lung tumor. The origin of the receptors is a male donor with lung adenocarcinoma. The CD4 and CD8 labels of this study may be unreliable. Each CDR3 is given with its conserved first and last residue. A D gene is named only where the DNA matches it firmly. Rows may omit the clone size; those that give it use once, few, many or a size class.

j_call clone_size v_call d_call cdr3_nt cdr3_aa
TRBJ2-1 medium-sized TRBV10-2 NA TGCGCCACCATCGAGGGGGGCCTAGGGGAGCAGTTCTTC CATIEGGLGEQFF
TRBJ2-3 NA TRBV10-3 NA TGTGCCACCGGACGGGGAGTGAGCTACGATAAGCAGTTTTTT CATGRGVSYDKQFF
TRBJ2-3 NA TRBV10-2 NA TGCGCGGGGAGCGGAGGGGGAGACTACGATACCCAGTATTTC CAGSGGGDYDTQYF
TRBJ2-1 medium-sized TRBV6-1 NA TGTGCCAGCAGTGAGGAGGCTAGGCTTCAGCAGTTCTTC CASSEEARLQQFF
TRBJ2-4 NA TRBV6-2/TRBV6-3 NA TGTGCCAGCCGGGTCTCGGGGCAGTCAGCCAAAAACACGCAGTACTTC CASRVSGQSAKNTQYF
TRBJ2-1 NA TRBV6-1 NA TGTGCCAGCAGACCCCATACAGGGTTCATTCAGTTCTTC CASRPHTGFIQFF
TRBJ2-1 NA TRBV6-1 TRBD1 TGTGCCAGCAGCACAGGGGTAAAGGGTCAGGGCACCGATGCGCAGTTCTTC CASSTGVKGQGTDAQFF
TRBJ2-1 medium-sized TRBV7-2 TRBD2 TGTGCCAGCAGCTTATACGGGGGGAACCAGTTCTTC CASSLYGGNQFF
TRBJ2-1 many TRBV6-1 NA TGTGCCAGCAGTGAAAATTTTTCCGGCGGCCCCCGGGAGCAGTTCTTC CASSENFSGGPREQFF
TRBJ2-3 NA TRBV10-2 NA TGCGCCACCGGCCGGGCAGTGAGCTACGATGCGCAGTATTTT CATGRAVSYDAQYF
TRBJ2-5 NA TRBV10-3 TRBD2 TGTGCCATCAGTGAGTCGAGCGGGAGGGCGTCAGAGACCCAGTACTTC CAISESSGRASETQYF
TRBJ2-6 NA TRBV6-1 NA TGTGCCAGCAACCCTATAGGCCTAACTGGTGGGGCCAACGTCCTGACTTTC CASNPIGLTGGANVLTF
TRBJ2-7 NA TRBV27 TRBD1 TGTGCCAGCAGTCTAAGACAGGGGGCTTTTCATGAGCAGTACTTC CASSLRQGAFHEQYF
TRBJ2-2 NA TRBV10-3 NA TGTGCCATCAGACCGGAACTTGTGAACACAGGTACGCAGTTTTTT CAIRPELVNTGTQFF
TRBJ2-3 NA TRBV10-3 TRBD2 TGTGCCGCGGGGACGGGGGGGGGTGACCCAGATACCCAGTATTTT CAAGTGGGDPDTQYF
TRBJ2-4 few TRBV7-2 NA TGTGCCAGCAGCGACCCGGTTTTGGGGCTCTACAATGAGCAGTACTTC CASSDPVLGLYNEQYF
TRBJ2-5 many TRBV3-1 TRBD2 TGTGCCAGCAGCCAGGCTAGCGGGAGGGCCGGAGAGACCCAGTACTTC CASSQASGRAGETQYF
TRBJ2-7 many TRBV6-1 TRBD2 TGTGCCAACTCCGGGACTAGCGGGAGTGGGGATGAGCAGTACTTC CANSGTSGSGDEQYF
TRBJ2-3 few TRBV6-5 TRBD2 TGTGCCAGCAGTTCTAGCGGGAGGGCGACAGATACGCAGTATTTT CASSSSGRATDTQYF
TRBJ2-2 many TRBV6-1 NA TGTGCCAGCAGTGAAGCGTCCAGCCGCTTAGTTAGCGGGGAGCTGTTTTTT CASSEASSRLVSGELFF
TRBJ2-1 few TRBV5-4 NA TGTGCCAGCACCTCCGAGGGCGGAGAGCAGTTCTTC CASTSEGGEQFF
TRBJ2-3 NA TRBV10-3 TRBD2 TGTGCCGGTCGGACGGGCGGGGGTGGCAAAGATACGCAGTATTTT CAGRTGGGGKDTQYF
TRBJ2-1 NA TRBV4-1 NA TGCGCCAGCAGCAACACACCATCCGGACGGGGCTGGTACAATGAGCAGTTCTTC CASSNTPSGRGWYNEQFF
TRBJ2-2 NA TRBV7-2 NA TGTGCCAGCAGCTTAAGACTTGCGGGGGAGCTGTTTTTT CASSLRLAGELFF
TRBJ1-3 few TRBV6-1 NA TGTGCCAGCAGTGGGCGGGGAACTGGAAACACCATATATTTT CASSGRGTGNTIYF
TRBJ2-7 medium-sized TRBV7-9 NA TGTGCCAGCAGTCACGAACGGTCAAATGAGCAGTACTTC CASSHERSNEQYF
TRBJ2-3 few TRBV9 NA TGTGCCAGCAGCCCTGGACTAACACAAACAGATACGCAGTATTTT CASSPGLTQTDTQYF
TRBJ2-5 medium-sized TRBV6-1 NA TGTGCCAGCAGTCGGGACCCTGACCAAGAGACCCAGTACTTC CASSRDPDQETQYF
TRBJ2-1 NA TRBV6-1 TRBD2 TGTGCCAGCAGACAAGGGCTAGCGGGAGTGCGCACCGATGAGCAGTTCTTC CASRQGLAGVRTDEQFF
TRBJ1-2 many TRBV6-1 NA TGTGCCAGCAGGACCTCCTACACCGATTATGGCTACACCTTC CASRTSYTDYGYTF
TRBJ2-1 many TRBV11-1 TRBD1 TGTGCCAGCAGCTTAGGGACCGGGACAGGGGACAATGAGCAGTTCTTC CASSLGTGTGDNEQFF
TRBJ2-1 few TRBV10-1 TRBD1 TGCGCCAGCAGTGACAGACAGGGCCGGGGCAATGAGCAGTTCTTC CASSDRQGRGNEQFF
TRBJ2-1 few TRBV7-9 TRBD2 TGTGCCAGCAGCCTTTGGGGAGGGCCTTCCGGGAACAATGAGCAGTTCTTC CASSLWGGPSGNNEQFF
TRBJ2-4 NA TRBV6-1 TRBD2 TGTGCCAGCAGTGAAGCGCTTCGGGGACGAGCGGGAGTTTCCCCGTACTTC CASSEALRGRAGVSPYF
TRBJ2-5 few TRBV3-1 TRBD1 TGTGCCAGCAGCCACAGGGGGTCCGGAGAGACCCAGTACTTC CASSHRGSGETQYF
TRBJ2-4 NA TRBV6-1 TRBD1 TGTGCCAGCAGACTGGCCCCAGGGGGCGGTGACTCAAACACCCAGTACTTC CASRLAPGGGDSNTQYF
TRBJ2-3 many TRBV10-3 TRBD2 TGTGCCATCAGTGAGTTCGGGAGGGATGGGACAGATACGCAGTATTTT CAISEFGRDGTDTQYF
TRBJ2-4 NA TRBV6-4 NA TGTGCCAGCAGCCCAGCGAGGGGCCTGTGTGCCAAAGACATTCAGTACTTC CASSPARGLCAKDIQYF
TRBJ2-7 few TRBV20-1 TRBD2 TGCAGTGCTAGACCCACTAGCGGCCAAGGGGAGCAGTACTTC CSARPTSGQGEQYF
TRBJ2-5 NA TRBV6-2/TRBV6-3 NA TGTGCCAGCAGTTACGGGGGACTTGGCCAAGAGACCCAGTACTTC CASSYGGLGQETQYF